The source of this T cell receptor (beta chain) is a study of shared clonotypes between healthy human individuals. At the level of the study: The study used three CD4 naive, three CD4 memory, two CD8 naive and one CD8 memory plate per donor.

Method: immunoSEQ multiplex PCR; TCRdb's copy keeps in-frame clones and lacks some. This table has 2.5 million or so clones, around 94% appearing once. Whole-study findings and limits: Relative to clonotypes present in all four donors, those not shared had lower generation probabilities.

The CDR3 has 12 residues. Germline-derived CDR1 and CDR2 are SQVTM and ANQGSEA. V lost 4 bases, J lost 5 bases, and 11 bases lay in between. A split of CD4+ cells into CD45RA+ naive and CD45RA-negative memory subsets was performed. With regard to this clone: Antigen unknown. Other nucleotide sequences from this sample produce the same CDR3.

The rearrangement joins TRBV29-1 to TRBJ1-1, with D uncertain. This receptor was obtained from a young man in good health. The sequenced material came from naive CD4+ T cells sorted from blood. Subset noted: CD45RA+ positively selected. The CDR3 nucleotides are TGCAGCGTTGGAGGGTTTGGGACTGAAGCTTTCTTT. Protein product: CSVGGFGTEAFF.